This T cell receptor (beta chain) was captured by sequencing in a study of identical twins. Broader study findings: Instead of following the same donors, the conclusions were based on cross-sectional statistical analysis. Within twin pairs, the out-of-frame alpha sequences they shared showed excess low generation probability. Fewer insertions were carried by abundant cord blood beta clonotypes, but none was seen in memory repertoires.

The CDR3 length is 16 residues. Trimming at V came to 0 bases and at J to 8 bases, leaving 9 bases not matched to a gene. Germline CDR1 reads SGHVS; CDR2 reads FNYEAQ. From the 5' RACE reads, TCRdb called clonotypes with MiXCR, one entry per CDR3 protein. The data hold about 100,000 distinct CDR3 sequences, with 5.9% observed a single time. This clonotype was observed at least ten times. As yet, its antigen is unknown. Sequencing was carried out using memory T cells sorted from blood. This TCR came from a woman in her fifties or sixties in good health. J is TRBJ1-2 and V is TRBV7-6; 10 nucleotides line up with TRBD1. CDR3 nucleotide sequence: TGTGCCAGCAGCTTAGCGATTCGGGAGACAGGGGGCGGCTACACCTTC. Translated, it gives CASSLAIRETGGGYTF.